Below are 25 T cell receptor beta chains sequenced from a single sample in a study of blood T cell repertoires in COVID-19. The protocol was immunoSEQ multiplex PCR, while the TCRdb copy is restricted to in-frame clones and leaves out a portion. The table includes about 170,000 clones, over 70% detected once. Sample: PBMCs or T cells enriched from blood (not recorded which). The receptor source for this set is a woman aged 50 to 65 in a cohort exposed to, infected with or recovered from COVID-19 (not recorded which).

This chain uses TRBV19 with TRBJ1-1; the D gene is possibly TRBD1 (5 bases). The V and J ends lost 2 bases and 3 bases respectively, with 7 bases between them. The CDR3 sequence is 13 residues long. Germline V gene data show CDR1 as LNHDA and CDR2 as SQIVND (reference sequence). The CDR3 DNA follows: TGTGCCAGTAGTATACCAGGGTACACTGAAGCTTTCTTT. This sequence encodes CASSIPGYTEAFF.

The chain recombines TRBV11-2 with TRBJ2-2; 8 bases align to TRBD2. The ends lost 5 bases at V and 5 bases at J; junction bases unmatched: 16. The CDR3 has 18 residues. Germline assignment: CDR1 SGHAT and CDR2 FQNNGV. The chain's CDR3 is CASSRFYGVAGRTGELFF. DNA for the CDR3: TGTGCCAGCAGCCGGTTTTATGGGGTAGCGGGACGAACCGGGGAGCTGTTTTTT.

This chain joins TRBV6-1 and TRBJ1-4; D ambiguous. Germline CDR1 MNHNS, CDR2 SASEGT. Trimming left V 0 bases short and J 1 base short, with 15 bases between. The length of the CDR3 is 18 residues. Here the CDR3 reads CASSEAESNLLTNEKLFF. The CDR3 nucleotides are TGTGCCAGCAGTGAAGCGGAGAGTAACCTGTTAACTAATGAAAAACTGTTTTTT.

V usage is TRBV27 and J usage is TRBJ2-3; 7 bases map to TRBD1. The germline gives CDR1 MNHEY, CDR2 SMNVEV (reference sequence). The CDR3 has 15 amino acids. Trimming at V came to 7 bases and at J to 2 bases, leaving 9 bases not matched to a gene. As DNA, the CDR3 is TGTGCCAGCAAAGACGACAGGGACCACACAGATACGCAGTATTTT. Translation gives CASKDDRDHTDTQYF.

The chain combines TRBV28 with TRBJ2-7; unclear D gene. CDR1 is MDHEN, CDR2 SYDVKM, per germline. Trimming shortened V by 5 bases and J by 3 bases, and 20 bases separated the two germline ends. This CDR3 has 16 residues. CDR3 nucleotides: TGTGCCAGCAGTCCCAGCCGAGTCTGGTGGAGCTACGAGCAGTACTTC. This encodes CASSPSRVWWSYEQYF.

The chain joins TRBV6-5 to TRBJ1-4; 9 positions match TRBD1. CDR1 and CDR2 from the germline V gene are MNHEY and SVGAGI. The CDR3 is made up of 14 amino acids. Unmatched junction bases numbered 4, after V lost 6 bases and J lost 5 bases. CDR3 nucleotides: TGTGCCAGCAGGCGGACAGGGGAGAATGAAAAACTGTTTTTT. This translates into CASRRTGENEKLFF.

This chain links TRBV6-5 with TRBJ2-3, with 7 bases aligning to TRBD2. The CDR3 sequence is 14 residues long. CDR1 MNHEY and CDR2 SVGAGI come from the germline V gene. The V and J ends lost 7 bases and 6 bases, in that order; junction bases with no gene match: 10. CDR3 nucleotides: TGTGCCAGCACCGGTAGCGGGTCTCCGGATACGCAGTATTTT. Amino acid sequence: CASTGSGSPDTQYF.

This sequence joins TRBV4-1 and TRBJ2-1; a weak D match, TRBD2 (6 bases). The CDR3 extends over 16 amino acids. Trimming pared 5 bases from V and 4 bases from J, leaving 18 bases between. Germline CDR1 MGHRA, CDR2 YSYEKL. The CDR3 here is CASSYERATAYNEQFF. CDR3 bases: TGCGCCAGCAGCTACGAGCGGGCTACCGCTTACAATGAGCAGTTCTTC.

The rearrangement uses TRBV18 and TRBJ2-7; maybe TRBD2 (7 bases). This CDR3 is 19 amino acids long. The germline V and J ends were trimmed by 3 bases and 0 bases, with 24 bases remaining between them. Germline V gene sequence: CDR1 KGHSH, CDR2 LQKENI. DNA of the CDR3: TGTGCCAGCTCACCGCGGTCCGGGGGGCGGGAGTTGAGCTCCTACGAGCAGTACTTC. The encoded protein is CASSPRSGGRELSSYEQYF.

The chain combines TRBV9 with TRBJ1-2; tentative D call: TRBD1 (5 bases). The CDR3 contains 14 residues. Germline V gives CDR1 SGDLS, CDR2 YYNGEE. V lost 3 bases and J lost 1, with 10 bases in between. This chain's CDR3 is CASSGRQSNYGYTF. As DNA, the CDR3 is TGTGCCAGCAGCGGTCGACAGAGTAACTATGGCTACACCTTC.

The CDR3 DNA reads as TGCAGCGTTGTGACAGGGGAGAACACTGAAGCTTTCTTT. Protein sequence: CSVVTGENTEAFF. V gene TRBV29-1 combines with J gene TRBJ1-1, with 8 positions matching TRBD1. The CDR3 is made up of 13 amino acids. The V gene's germline CDR1 is SQVTM and CDR2 ANQGSEA. Losses at the gene ends were 4 bases for V and 1 base for J; bases not matched to a gene: 2.

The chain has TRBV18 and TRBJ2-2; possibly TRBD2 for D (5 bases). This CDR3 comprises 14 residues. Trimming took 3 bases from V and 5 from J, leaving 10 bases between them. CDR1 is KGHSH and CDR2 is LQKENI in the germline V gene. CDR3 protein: CASSPVAGTGELFF. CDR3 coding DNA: TGTGCCAGCTCACCCGTGGCGGGTACCGGGGAGCTGTTTTTT.

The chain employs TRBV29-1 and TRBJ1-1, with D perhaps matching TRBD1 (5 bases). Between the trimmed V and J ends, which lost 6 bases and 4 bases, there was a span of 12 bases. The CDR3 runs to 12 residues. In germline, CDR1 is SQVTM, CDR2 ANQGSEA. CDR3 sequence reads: CSVGRGSTEAFF. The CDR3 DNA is TGCAGCGTGGGACGGGGGAGCACTGAAGCTTTCTTT.

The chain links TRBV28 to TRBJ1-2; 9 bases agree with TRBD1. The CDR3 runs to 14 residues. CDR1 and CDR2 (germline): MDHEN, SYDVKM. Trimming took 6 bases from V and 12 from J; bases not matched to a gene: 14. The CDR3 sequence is CASSGGQGIVSDTF. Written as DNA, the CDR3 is TGTGCCAGCAGCGGAGGACAGGGGATTGTCTCGGACACCTTC.

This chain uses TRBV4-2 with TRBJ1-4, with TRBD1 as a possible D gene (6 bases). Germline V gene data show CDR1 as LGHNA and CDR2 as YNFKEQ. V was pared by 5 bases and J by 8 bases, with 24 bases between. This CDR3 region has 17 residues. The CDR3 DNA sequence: TGTGCCAGCAGCGCGCTATTTGGGGCAGGGGCTCAGGAAAAACTGTTTTTT. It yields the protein CASSALFGAGAQEKLFF.

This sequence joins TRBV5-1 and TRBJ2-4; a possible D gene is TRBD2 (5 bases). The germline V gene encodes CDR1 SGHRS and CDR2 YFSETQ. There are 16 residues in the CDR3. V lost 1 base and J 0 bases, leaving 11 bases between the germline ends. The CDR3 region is CASSLRESLAKNIQYF. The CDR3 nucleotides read TGCGCCAGCAGCTTGAGGGAGTCTCTAGCCAAAAACATTCAGTACTTC.

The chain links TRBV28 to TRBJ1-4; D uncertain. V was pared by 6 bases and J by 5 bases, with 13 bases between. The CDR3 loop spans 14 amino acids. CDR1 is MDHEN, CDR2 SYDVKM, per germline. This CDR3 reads CASRSGSQNEKLFF. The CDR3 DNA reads TGTGCCAGCAGATCCGGGAGCCAGAATGAAAAACTGTTTTTT.

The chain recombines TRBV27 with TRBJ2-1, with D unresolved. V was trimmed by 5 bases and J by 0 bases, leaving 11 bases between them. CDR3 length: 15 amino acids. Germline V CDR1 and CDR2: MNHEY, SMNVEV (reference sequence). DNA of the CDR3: TGTGCCAGCAGTCTAGGCGTTATCTCCTACAATGAGCAGTTCTTC. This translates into CASSLGVISYNEQFF.

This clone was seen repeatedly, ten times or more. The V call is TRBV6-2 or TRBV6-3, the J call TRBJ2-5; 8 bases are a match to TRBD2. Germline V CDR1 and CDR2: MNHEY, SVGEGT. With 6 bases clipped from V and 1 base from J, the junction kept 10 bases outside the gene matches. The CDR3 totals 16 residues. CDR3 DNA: TGTGCCAGCAGCTCCCCGTGGACTAGCCTCCAAGAGACCCAGTACTTC. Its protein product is CASSSPWTSLQETQYF.

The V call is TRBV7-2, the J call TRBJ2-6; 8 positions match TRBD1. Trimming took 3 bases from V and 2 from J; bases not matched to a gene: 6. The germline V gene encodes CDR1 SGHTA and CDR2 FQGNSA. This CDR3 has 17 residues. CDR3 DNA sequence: TGTGCCAGCAGCTTTGTCGGACAGGGCCCTGGGGCCAACGTCCTGACTTTC. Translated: CASSFVGQGPGANVLTF.

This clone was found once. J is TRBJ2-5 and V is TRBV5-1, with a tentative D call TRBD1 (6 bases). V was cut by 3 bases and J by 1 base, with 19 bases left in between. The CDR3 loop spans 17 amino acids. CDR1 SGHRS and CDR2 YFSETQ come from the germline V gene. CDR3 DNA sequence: TGCGCCAGCAGCTCCGCTTTCAGGGGTTTGGTCCAAGAGACCCAGTACTTC. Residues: CASSSAFRGLVQETQYF.

The CDR3 DNA reads TGTGCCAGCAGCTCGGGCGGGGGAATCAATGAGCAGTTCTTC. This sequence encodes CASSSGGGINEQFF. The V call is TRBV5-5, the J call TRBJ2-1; TRBD2 matches at 7 bases. V trimming: 3 bases; J trimming: 6 bases; junction bases outside the gene matches: 6. Germline CDR1 is SGHKS and CDR2 is YYEKEE (reference sequence). This CDR3 spans 14 amino acids.

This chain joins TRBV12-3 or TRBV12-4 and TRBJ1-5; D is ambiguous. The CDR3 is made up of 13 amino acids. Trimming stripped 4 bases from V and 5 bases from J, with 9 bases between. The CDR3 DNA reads TGTGCCAGCAGTTATGGAGGGTATCAGCCCCAGCATTTT. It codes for CASSYGGYQPQHF.

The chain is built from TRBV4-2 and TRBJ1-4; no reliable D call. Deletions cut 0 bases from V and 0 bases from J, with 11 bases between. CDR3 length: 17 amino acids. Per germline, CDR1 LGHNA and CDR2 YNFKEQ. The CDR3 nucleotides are TGTGCCAGCAGCCAAGACGGGTCGACGGCAACTAATGAAAAACTGTTTTTT. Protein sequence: CASSQDGSTATNEKLFF.

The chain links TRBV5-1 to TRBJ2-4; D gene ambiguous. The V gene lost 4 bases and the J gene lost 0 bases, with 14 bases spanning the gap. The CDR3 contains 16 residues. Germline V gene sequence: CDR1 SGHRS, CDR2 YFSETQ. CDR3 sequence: CASSPSDSLAKNIQYF. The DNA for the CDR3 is TGCGCCAGCAGCCCATCAGATTCTCTAGCCAAAAACATTCAGTACTTC.